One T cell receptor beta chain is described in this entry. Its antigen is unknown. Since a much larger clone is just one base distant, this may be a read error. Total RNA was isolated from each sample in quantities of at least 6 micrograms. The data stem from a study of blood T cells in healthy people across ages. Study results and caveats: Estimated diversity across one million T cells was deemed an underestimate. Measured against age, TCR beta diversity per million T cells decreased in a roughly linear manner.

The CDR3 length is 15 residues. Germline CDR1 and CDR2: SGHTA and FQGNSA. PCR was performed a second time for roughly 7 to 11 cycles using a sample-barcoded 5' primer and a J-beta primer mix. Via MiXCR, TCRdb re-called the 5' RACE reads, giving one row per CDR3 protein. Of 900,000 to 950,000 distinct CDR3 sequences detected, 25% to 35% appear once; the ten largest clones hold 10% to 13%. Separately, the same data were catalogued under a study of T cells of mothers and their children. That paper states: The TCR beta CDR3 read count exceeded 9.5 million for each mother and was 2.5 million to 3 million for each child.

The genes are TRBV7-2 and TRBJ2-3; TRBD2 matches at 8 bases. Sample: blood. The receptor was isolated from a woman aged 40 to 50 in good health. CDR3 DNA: TGTGCCCGCAGCCTCGGGGGGGCGGGCACAGATACGCAGTATTTT. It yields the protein CARSLGGAGTDTQYF.